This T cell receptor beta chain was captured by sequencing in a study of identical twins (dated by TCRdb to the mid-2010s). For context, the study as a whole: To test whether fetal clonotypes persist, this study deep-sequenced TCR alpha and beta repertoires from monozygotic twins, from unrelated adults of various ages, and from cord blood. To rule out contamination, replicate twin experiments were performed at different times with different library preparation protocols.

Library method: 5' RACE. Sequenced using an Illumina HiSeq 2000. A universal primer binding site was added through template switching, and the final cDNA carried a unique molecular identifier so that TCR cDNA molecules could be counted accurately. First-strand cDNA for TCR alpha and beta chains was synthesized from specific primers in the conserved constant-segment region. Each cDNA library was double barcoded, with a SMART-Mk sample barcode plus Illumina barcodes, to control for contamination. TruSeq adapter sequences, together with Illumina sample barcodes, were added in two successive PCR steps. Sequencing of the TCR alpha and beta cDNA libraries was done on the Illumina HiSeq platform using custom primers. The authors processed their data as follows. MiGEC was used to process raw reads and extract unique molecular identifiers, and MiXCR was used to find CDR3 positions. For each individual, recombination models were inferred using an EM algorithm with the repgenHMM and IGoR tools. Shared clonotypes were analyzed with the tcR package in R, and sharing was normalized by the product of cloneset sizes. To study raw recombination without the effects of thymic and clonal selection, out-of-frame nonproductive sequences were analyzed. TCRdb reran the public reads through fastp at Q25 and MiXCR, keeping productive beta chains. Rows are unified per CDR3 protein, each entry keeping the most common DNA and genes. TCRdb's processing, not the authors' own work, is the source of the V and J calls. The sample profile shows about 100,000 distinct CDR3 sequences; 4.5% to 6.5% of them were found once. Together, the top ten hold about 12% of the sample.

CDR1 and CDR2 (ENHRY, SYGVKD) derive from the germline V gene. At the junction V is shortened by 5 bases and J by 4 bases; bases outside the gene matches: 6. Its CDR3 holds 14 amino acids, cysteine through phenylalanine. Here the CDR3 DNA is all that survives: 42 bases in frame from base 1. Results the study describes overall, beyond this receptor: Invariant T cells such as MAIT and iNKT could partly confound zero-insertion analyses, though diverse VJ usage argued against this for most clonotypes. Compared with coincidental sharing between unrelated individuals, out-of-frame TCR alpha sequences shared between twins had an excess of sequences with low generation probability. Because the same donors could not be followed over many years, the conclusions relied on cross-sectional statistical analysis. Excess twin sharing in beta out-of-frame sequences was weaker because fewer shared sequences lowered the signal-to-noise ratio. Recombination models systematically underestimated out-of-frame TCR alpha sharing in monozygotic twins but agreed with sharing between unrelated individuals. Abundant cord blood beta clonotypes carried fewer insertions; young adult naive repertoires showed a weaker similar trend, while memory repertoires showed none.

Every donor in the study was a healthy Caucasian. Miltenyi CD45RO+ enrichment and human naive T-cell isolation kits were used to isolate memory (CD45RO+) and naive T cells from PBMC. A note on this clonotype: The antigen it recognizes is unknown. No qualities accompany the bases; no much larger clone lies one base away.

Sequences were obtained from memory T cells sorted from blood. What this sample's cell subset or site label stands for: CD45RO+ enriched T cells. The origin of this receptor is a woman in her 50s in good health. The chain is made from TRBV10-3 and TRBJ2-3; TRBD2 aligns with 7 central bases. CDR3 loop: CAISLSRGADTQYF. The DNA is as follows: TGTGCCATCAGTTTAAGTCGGGGGGCAGATACGCAGTATTTT.